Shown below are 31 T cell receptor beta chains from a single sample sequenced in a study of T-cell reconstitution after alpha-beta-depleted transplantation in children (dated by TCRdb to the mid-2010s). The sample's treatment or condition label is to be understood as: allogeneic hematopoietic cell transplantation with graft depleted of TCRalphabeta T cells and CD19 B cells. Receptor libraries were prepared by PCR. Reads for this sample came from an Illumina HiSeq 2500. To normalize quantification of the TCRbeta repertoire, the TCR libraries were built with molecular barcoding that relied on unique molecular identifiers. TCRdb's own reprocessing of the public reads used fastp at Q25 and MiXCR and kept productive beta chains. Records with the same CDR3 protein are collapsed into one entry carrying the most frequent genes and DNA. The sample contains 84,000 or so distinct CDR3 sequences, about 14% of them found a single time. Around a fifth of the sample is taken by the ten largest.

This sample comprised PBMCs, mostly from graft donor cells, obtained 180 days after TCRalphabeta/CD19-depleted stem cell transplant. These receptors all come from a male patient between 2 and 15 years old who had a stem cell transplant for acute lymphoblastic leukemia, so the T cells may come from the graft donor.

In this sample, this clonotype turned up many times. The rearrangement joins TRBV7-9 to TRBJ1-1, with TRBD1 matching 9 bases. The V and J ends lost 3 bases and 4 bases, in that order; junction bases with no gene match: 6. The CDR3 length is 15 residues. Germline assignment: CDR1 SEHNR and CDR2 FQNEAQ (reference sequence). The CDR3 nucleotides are TGTGCCAGCAGCTTCCTACAGGGGGCCGGCACTGAAGCTTTCTTT. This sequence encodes CASSFLQGAGTEAFF. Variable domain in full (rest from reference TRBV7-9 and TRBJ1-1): DTGVSQNPRHKITKRGQNVTFRCDPISEHNRLYWYRQTLGQGPEFLTYFQNEAQLEKSRLLSDRFSAERPKGSFSTLEIQRTEQGDSAMYLCASSFLQGAGTEAFFGQGTRLTVV.

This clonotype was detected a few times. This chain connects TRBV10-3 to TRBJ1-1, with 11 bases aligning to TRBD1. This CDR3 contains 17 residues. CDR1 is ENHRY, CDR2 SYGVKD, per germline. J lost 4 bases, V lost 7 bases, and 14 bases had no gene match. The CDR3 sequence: CAITPDRGLYLGTEAFF. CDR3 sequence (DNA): TGTGCCATCACCCCGGACAGGGGGCTTTACCTTGGCACTGAAGCTTTCTTT.

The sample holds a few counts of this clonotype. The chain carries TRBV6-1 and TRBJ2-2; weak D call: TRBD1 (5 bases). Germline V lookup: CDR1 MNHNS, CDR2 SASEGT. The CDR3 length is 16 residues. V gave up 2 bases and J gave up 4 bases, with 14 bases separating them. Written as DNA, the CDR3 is TGTGCCAGCAGTGAAATCAGGGATCTAATCACCGGGGAGCTGTTTTTT. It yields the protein CASSEIRDLITGELFF.

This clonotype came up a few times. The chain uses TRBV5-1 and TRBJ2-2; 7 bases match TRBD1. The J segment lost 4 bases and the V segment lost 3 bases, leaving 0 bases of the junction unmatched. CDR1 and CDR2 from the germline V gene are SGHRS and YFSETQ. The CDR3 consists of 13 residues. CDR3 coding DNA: TGCGCCAGCAGCTGGACAGGCACCGGGGAGCTGTTTTTT. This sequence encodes CASSWTGTGELFF.

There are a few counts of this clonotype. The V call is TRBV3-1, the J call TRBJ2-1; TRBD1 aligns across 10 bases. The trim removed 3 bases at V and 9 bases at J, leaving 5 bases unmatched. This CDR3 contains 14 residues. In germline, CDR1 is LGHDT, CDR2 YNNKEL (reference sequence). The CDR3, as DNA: TGTGCCAGCAGCCAGGGGACAGGGGTTTCTGAGCAGTTCTTC. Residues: CASSQGTGVSEQFF.

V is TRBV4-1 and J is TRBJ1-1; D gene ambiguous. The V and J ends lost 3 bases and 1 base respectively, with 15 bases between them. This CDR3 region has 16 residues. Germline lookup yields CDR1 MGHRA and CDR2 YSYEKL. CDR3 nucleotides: TGCGCCAGCAGCCAGGGGAACGGTCGAAGGAACACTGAAGCTTTCTTT. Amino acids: CASSQGNGRRNTEAFF.

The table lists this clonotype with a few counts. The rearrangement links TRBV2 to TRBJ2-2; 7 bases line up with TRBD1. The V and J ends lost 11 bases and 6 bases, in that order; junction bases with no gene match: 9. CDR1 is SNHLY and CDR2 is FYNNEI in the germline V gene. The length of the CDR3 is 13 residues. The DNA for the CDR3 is TGTGCCTCCATTCAGGGGGTTGCCGGGGAGCTGTTTTTT. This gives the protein CASIQGVAGELFF.

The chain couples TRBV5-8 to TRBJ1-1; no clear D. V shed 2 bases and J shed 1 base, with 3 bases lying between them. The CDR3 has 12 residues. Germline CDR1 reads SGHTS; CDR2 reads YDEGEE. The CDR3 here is CASSFANTEAFF. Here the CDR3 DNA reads TGTGCCAGCAGCTTTGCGAACACTGAAGCTTTCTTT.

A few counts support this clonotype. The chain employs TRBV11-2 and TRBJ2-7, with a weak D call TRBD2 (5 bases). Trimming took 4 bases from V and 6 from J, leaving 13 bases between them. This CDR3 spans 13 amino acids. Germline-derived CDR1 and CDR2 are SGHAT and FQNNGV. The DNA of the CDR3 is TGTGCCAGCAGCTCTTTACCAGAGGGCGAGCAGTACTTC. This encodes CASSSLPEGEQYF.

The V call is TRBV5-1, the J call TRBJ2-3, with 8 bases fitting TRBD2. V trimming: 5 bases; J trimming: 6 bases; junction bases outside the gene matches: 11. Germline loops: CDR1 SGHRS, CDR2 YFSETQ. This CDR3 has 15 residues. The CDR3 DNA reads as TGCGCCAGCAGTCCCTCAGCGGGGGAGATGGATACGCAGTATTTT. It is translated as CASSPSAGEMDTQYF.

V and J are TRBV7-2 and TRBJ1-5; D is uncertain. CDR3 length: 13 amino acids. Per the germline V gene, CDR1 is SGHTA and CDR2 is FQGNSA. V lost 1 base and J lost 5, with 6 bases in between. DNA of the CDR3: TGTGCCAGCAGCTTAGATTCGGATCAGCCCCAGCATTTT. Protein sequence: CASSLDSDQPQHF.

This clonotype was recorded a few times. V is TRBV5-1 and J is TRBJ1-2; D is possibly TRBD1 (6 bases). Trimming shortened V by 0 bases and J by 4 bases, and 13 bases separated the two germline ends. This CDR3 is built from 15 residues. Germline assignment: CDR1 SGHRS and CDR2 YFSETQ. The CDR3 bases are TGCGCCAGCAGCTTGGATGCAGGGGTGATCTATGGCTACACCTTC. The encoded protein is CASSLDAGVIYGYTF.

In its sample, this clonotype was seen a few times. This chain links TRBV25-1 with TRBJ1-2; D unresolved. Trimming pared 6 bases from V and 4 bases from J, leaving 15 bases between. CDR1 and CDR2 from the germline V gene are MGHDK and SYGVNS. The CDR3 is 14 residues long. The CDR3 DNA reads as TGTGCCAGCAGACCTGCGGATGCATCCTATGGCTACACCTTC. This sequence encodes CASRPADASYGYTF.

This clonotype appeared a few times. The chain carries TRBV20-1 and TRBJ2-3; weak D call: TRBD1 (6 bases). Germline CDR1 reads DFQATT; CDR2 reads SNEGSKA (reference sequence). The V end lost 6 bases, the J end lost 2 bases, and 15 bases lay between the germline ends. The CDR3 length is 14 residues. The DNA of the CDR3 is TGCAGTGCGCAGACAGGACCAACCACAGATACGCAGTATTTT. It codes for CSAQTGPTTDTQYF.

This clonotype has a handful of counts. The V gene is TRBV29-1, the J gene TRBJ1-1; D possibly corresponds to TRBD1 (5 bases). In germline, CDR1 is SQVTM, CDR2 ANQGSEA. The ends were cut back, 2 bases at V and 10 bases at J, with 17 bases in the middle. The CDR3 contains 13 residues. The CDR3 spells CSVELRVGEGAFF. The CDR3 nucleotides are TGCAGCGTTGAACTTCGAGTGGGGGAAGGAGCTTTCTTT. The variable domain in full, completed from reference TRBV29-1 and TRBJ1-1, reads SAVISQKPSRDICQRGTSLTIQCQVDSQVTMMFWYRQQPGQSLTLIATANQGSEATYESGFVIDKFPISRPNLTFSTLTVSNMSPEDSSIYLCSVELRVGEGAFFGQGTRLTVV.

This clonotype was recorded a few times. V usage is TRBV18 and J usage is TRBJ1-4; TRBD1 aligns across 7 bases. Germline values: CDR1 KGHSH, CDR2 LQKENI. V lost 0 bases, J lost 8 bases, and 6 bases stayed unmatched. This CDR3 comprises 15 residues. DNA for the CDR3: TGTGCCAGCTCACCACCGACAGGGCTGGAGGAAAAACTGTTTTTT. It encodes CASSPPTGLEEKLFF.

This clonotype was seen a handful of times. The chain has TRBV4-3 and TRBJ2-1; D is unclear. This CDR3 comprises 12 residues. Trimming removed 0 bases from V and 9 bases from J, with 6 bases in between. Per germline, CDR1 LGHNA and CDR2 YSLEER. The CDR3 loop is CASSQDTTEQFF. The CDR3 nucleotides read TGCGCCAGCAGCCAAGATACTACTGAGCAGTTCTTC.

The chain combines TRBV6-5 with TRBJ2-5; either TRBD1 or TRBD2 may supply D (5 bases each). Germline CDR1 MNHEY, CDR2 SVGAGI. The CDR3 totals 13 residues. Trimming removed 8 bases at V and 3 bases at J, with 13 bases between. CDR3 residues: CASSGTDKETQYF. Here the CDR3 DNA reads TGTGCCAGCTCCGGGACGGATAAAGAGACCCAGTACTTC.

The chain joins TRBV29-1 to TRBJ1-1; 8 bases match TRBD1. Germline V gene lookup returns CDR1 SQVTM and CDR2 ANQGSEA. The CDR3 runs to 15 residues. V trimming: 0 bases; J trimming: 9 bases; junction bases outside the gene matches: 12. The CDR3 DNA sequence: TGCAGCGTTGAAGACAACAATGGGCAGGGGGCGAAAGCTTTCTTT. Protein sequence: CSVEDNNGQGAKAFF. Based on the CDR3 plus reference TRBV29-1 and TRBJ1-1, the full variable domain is SAVISQKPSRDICQRGTSLTIQCQVDSQVTMMFWYRQQPGQSLTLIATANQGSEATYESGFVIDKFPISRPNLTFSTLTVSNMSPEDSSIYLCSVEDNNGQGAKAFFGQGTRLTVV.

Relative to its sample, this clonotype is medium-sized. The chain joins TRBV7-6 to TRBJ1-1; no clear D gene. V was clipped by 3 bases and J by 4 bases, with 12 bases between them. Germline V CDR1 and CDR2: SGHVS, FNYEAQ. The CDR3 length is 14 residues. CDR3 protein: CASSFWADSTEAFF. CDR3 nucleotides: TGTGCCAGCAGCTTTTGGGCAGACTCCACTGAAGCTTTCTTT.

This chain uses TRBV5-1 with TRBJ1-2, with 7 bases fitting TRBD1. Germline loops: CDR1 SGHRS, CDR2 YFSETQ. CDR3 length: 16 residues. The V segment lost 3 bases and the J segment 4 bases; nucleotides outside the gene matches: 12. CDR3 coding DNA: TGCGCCAGCAGCTCCATGTCGTCGGGACAGCTCTATGGCTACACCTTC. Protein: CASSSMSSGQLYGYTF.

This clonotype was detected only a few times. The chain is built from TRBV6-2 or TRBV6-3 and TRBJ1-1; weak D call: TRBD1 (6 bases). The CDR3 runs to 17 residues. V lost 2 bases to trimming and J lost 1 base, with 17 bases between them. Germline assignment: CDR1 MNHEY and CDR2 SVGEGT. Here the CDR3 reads CASSYPGLRGTNTEAFF. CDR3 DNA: TGTGCCAGCAGTTACCCCGGGCTAAGGGGGACGAACACTGAAGCTTTCTTT.

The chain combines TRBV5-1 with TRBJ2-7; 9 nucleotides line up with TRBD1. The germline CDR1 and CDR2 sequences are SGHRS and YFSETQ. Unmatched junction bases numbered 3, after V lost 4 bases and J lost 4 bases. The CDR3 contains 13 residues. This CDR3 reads CASSRDRVYEQYF. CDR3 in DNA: TGCGCCAGCAGCAGGGACAGGGTGTACGAGCAGTACTTC.

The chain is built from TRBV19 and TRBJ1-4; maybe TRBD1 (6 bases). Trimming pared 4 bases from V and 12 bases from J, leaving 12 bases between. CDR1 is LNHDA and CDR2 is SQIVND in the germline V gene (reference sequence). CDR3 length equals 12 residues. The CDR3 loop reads CASSTRQAQLFF. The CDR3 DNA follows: TGTGCCAGTAGTACTCGACAGGCTCAACTGTTTTTT.

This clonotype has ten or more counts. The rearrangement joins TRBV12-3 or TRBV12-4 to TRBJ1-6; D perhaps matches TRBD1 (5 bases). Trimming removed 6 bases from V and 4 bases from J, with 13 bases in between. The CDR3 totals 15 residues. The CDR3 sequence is CASRAGGWYNSPLHF. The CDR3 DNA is TGTGCCAGCAGGGCGGGGGGGTGGTATAATTCACCCCTCCACTTT.

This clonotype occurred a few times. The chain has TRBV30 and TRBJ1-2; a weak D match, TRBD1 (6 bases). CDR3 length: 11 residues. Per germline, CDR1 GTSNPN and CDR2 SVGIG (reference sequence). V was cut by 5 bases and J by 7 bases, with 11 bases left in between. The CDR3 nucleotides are TGTGCCTGGGCCTGGACAGTTGGCTACACCTTC. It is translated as CAWAWTVGYTF.

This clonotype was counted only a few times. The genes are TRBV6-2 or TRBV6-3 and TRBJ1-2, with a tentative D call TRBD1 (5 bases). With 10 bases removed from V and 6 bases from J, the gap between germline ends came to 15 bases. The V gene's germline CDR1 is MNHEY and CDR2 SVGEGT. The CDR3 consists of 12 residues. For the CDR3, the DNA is TGTGCCATCACCGGGACTCACGATGGCTACACCTTC. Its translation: CAITGTHDGYTF.

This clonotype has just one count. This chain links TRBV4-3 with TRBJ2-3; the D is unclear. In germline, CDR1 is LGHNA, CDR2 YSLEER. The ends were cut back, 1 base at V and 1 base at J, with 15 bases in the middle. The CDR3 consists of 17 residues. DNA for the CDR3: TGCGCCAGCAGCCAAGCGGTGGCCGCCTTGGGCACAGATACGCAGTATTTT. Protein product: CASSQAVAALGTDTQYF.

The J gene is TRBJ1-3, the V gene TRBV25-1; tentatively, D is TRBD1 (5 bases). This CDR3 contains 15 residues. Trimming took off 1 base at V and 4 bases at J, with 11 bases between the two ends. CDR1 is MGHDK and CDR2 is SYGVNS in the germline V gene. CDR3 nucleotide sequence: TGTGCCAGCAGTGAATTCGGGGACGGCGGAAACACCATATATTTT. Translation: CASSEFGDGGNTIYF.

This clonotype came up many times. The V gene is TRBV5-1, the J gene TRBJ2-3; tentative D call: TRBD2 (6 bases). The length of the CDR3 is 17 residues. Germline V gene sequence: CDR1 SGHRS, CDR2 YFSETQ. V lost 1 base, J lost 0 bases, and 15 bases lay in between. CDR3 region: CASSLTLDGTSTDTQYF. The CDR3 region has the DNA TGCGCCAGCAGCTTGACGCTAGACGGGACTAGCACAGATACGCAGTATTTT.

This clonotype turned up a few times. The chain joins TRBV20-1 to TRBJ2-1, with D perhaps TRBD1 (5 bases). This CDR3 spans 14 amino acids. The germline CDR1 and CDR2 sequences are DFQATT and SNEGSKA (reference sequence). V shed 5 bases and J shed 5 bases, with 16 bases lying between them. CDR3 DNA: TGCAGTGCTCTCGACAGTTGGGAAAACAATGAGCAGTTCTTC. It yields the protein CSALDSWENNEQFF.